Below are 5 T cell receptor beta chains sequenced from a single sample in a study of OX40 agonist ivuxolimab in advanced cancers. Sequencing used immunoSEQ multiplex PCR; TCRdb keeps in-frame clones, though not all of them. The sample lists approximately 90,000 clones; about 85% were seen once. The sample in question was CD4+ or CD8+ T cells sorted from blood, obtained in a trial of the OX40 agonist ivuxolimab. These receptors were obtained from an adult with an advanced solid tumor such as melanoma, head and neck, liver or kidney cancer.

This rearrangement joins TRBV25-1 to TRBJ2-5; 8 nucleotides align to TRBD1. The J segment lost 4 bases and the V segment lost 3 bases, leaving 4 bases of the junction unmatched. This CDR3 spans 14 amino acids. The V gene's germline CDR1 is MGHDK and CDR2 SYGVNS. CDR3 in amino acids: CASSEGQDSETQYF. The CDR3 DNA sequence: TGTGCCAGCAGTGAGGGACAGGATTCAGAGACCCAGTACTTC. Combining the CDR3 with reference TRBV25-1 and TRBJ2-5 gives the whole variable domain EADIYQTPRYLVIGTGKKITLECSQTMGHDKMYWYQQDPGMELHLIHYSYGVNSTEKGDLSSESTVSRIRTEHFPLTLESARPSHTSQYLCASSEGQDSETQYFGPGTRLLVL.

This sequence joins TRBV7-3 and TRBJ2-1; D may be TRBD2 (5 bases). V was clipped by 2 bases and J by 10 bases, with 12 bases between them. Looked up from germline, CDR1 is SGHTA and CDR2 is FQGTGA. This CDR3 has 13 residues. The CDR3 sequence: CASSLSYGVEQFF. DNA of the CDR3: TGTGCCAGCAGCTTATCATACGGGGTCGAGCAGTTCTTC.

CDR3 sequence: CASSPGGDLSIQYF. Here the CDR3 DNA reads TGTGCCAGCAGCCCGGGAGGGGACCTGAGCATTCAGTACTTC. The chain has TRBV7-8 and TRBJ2-4, with 8 positions matching TRBD2. V was clipped by 5 bases and J by 9 bases; unmatched bases: 9. Germline-derived CDR1 and CDR2 are SGHVS and FQNEAQ. This CDR3 has 14 amino acids.

The rearrangement joins TRBV11-3 to TRBJ2-3, with D possibly being TRBD2 (6 bases). The germline V gene encodes CDR1 SGHNT and CDR2 YENEEA. V was cut by 6 bases and J by 0 bases, with 16 bases left in between. The CDR3 has 16 amino acids. CDR3 protein: CASSPGGVRSTDTQYF. The CDR3 DNA follows: TGTGCCAGCAGTCCAGGCGGGGTTCGGAGCACAGATACGCAGTATTTT. Variable domain in full (rest from reference TRBV11-3 and TRBJ2-3): EAGVVQSPRYKIIEKKQPVAFWCNPISGHNTLYWYLQNLGQGPELLIRYENEEAVDDSQLPKDRFSAERLKGVDSTLKIQPAELGDSAVYLCASSPGGVRSTDTQYFGPGTRLTVL.

This clone has only one observation. V is TRBV28 and J is TRBJ2-5; D uncertain. V lost 1 base and J 2 bases, leaving 8 bases between the germline ends. Germline V CDR1 and CDR2: MDHEN, SYDVKM. The CDR3 has 14 amino acids. This CDR3 is CASSLLIGQETQYF. The DNA for the CDR3 is TGTGCCAGCAGTTTATTGATAGGACAAGAGACCCAGTACTTC.